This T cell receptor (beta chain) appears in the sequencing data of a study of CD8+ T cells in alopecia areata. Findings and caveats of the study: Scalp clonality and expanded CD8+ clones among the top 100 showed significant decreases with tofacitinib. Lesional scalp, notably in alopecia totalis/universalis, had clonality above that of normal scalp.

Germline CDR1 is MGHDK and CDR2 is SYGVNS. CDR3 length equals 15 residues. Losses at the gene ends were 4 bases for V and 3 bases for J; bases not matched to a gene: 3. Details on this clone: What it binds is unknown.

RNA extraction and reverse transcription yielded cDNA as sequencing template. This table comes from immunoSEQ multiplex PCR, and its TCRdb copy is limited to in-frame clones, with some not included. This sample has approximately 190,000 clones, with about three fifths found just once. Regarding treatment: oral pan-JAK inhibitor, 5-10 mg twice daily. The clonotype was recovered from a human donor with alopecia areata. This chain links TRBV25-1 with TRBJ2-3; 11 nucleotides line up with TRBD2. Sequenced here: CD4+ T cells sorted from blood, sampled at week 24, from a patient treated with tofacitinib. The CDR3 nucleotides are TGTGCCAGCAGTGTAGCGGGGGGGCCGACAGATACGCAGTATTTT. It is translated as CASSVAGGPTDTQYF.